This T cell receptor beta chain is from a study of T cells after yellow fever vaccination. A note on this clonotype: Its cognate antigen is unknown.

Study results and caveats: Reappearance after the booster was observed for most primary-vaccination clones (around 96% CD4, over 70% CD8).

TCRdb analysed the 5' RACE reads with MiXCR anew, one entry per CDR3 protein. The table lists 300,000 to 350,000 distinct CDR3 sequences, around 4.3% of them singletons. The V and J ends lost 1 base and 7 bases respectively, with 8 bases between them. The CDR3 extends over 13 amino acids. In germline, CDR1 is LGHNA, CDR2 YNFKEQ. This chain connects TRBV4-2 to TRBJ1-3; D is uncertain. The material was PBMCs, obtained 15 days after the yellow fever booster vaccination. This sequence was found in a man younger than 35 who received the YFV17D yellow fever vaccine. CDR3 residues: CASSQALPNTIYF. CDR3 nucleotides: TGTGCCAGCAGCCAAGCCCTCCCGAACACCATATATTTT.